Below are 17 T cell receptor beta chains sequenced from a single sample in a study of T cell repertoires in cytomegalovirus infection (dated by TCRdb to between 2018 and 2021). The meaning of the sample's treatment or condition label: in vitro stimulation with specific CMV peptide epitopes to enrich CMV-specific T cells. The run used an Illumina HiSeq 1500. TCRdb cleaned the public reads at Q25 with fastp, built clones with MiXCR and kept in-frame beta chains. Each entry merges the rows of one CDR3 protein and shows their most common DNA and genes. Counted in this sample were fewer than 1,000,000 distinct CDR3 sequences; 30% to 40% of them appeared once. Over 10% of the sample goes to the ten largest clones. These receptors' antigens are unknown. Sequenced here: cultured CD8+ T cells from PBMCs, sampled from culture after CMV antigen stimulation. The receptor source for this set is a human donor in good health (CMV status not recorded). Some clones in this sample may be carry-over from other donors' samples.

The chain has TRBV2 and TRBJ2-2; D is unresolved. Germline values: CDR1 SNHLY, CDR2 FYNNEI. The germline V and J ends were trimmed by 7 bases and 0 bases, with 6 bases remaining between them. This CDR3 region has 13 residues. CDR3 amino acids: CASMRPNTGELFF. DNA for the CDR3: TGTGCCAGCATGAGGCCGAACACCGGGGAGCTGTTTTTT.

V gene TRBV2 combines with J gene TRBJ2-6; no clear D gene. The ends were cut back, 7 bases at V and 4 bases at J, with 2 bases in the middle. Per the germline V gene, CDR1 is SNHLY and CDR2 is FYNNEI. This CDR3 comprises 11 residues. CDR3 amino acids: CASNGANVLTF. In DNA form, the CDR3 reads TGTGCCAGCAACGGGGCCAACGTCCTGACTTTC. Together with reference TRBV2 and TRBJ2-6, the CDR3 gives the full variable domain: EPEVTQTPSHQVTQMGQEVILRCVPISNHLYFYWYRQILGQKVEFLVSFYNNEISEKSEIFDDQFSVERPDGSNFTLKIRSTKLEDSAMYFCASNGANVLTFGAGSRLTVL.

This clonotype was detected a few times. The gene calls are TRBV7-8 and TRBJ1-5; 7 bases line up with TRBD1. Per germline, CDR1 SGHVS and CDR2 FQNEAQ. The V and J ends lost 1 base and 4 bases, in that order; junction bases with no gene match: 10. The CDR3 runs 17 residues. This chain's CDR3 is CASSLGAGRRGNQPQHF. In DNA, the CDR3 is TGTGCCAGCAGCTTAGGAGCGGGGCGCAGGGGGAATCAGCCCCAGCATTTT.

This clonotype has just a few counts. The chain recombines TRBV7-9 with TRBJ2-1, with 11 nucleotides matching TRBD2. Germline V lookup: CDR1 SEHNR, CDR2 FQNEAQ (reference sequence). This CDR3 has 18 residues. With 4 bases clipped from V and 2 bases from J, the junction kept 10 bases outside the gene matches. The CDR3, as DNA: TGTGCCAGCAGCTCTCGACTAGCGGGGTTTACCGCCTACAATGAGCAGTTCTTC. This gives the protein CASSSRLAGFTAYNEQFF.

This clonotype appeared a few times. This rearrangement joins TRBV10-3 to TRBJ2-7; D is possibly TRBD1 (6 bases). Trimming removed 11 bases at V and 5 bases at J, with 13 bases between. Germline values: CDR1 ENHRY, CDR2 SYGVKD. The CDR3 consists of 11 residues. CDR3 nucleotide sequence: TGTGCCGTCCAGGGGATCGACGAGCAGTACTTC. Translating it yields CAVQGIDEQYF.

As regards this clonotype: This clone may be a read error of a much larger clone one base away. The rearrangement uses TRBV6-1 and TRBJ1-4; D ambiguous. The germline gives CDR1 MNHNS, CDR2 SASEGT. This CDR3 contains 16 residues. DNA of the CDR3: TGTGCCAACAGTGCCTCTCTAGTTGCAACTAATGAAAAACTGTTTTTT. Its protein product is CANSASLVATNEKLFF.

In this sample, this clonotype turned up a few times. The genes are TRBV6-2 or TRBV6-3 and TRBJ2-2, with a possible D match to TRBD2 (5 bases). The V gene lost 6 bases and the J gene lost 1 base, with 9 bases spanning the gap. CDR1 and CDR2 (germline): MNHEY, SVGEGT. The CDR3 has 14 amino acids. In nucleotides, the CDR3 is TGTGCCAGCAGCTCCGGGGAGAACACCGGGGAGCTGTTTTTT. The encoded protein is CASSSGENTGELFF.

This chain links TRBV6-1 with TRBJ1-2; D remains ambiguous. Germline CDR1 and CDR2: MNHNS and SASEGT. This CDR3 region has 11 residues. Trimming shortened V by 1 base and J by 5 bases, and 2 bases separated the two germline ends. DNA for the CDR3: TGTGCCAGCAGTGAAGAGTATGGCTACACCTTC. The encoded protein is CASSEEYGYTF.

This clonotype was detected many times. The chain couples TRBV7-8 to TRBJ2-3; the D call may be TRBD1 or TRBD2 (5 bases each). This CDR3 region has 14 residues. V lost 5 bases to trimming and J lost 0 bases, with 9 bases between them. Germline lookup yields CDR1 SGHVS and CDR2 FQNEAQ. The CDR3 here is CASSRWDSTDTQYF. As DNA, the CDR3 is TGTGCCAGCAGCCGTTGGGACAGCACAGATACGCAGTATTTT.

This clonotype appeared a few times. The rearrangement uses TRBV6-1 and TRBJ2-1, with 10 bases that match TRBD2. The CDR3 runs 17 residues. Germline CDR1 reads MNHNS; CDR2 reads SASEGT. J gave up 2 bases and V 0 bases, and 4 bases lay outside the gene matches. The CDR3 sequence: CASSEAGLAYTYNEQFF. In DNA form, the CDR3 reads TGTGCCAGCAGTGAAGCGGGACTAGCGTATACCTACAATGAGCAGTTCTTC.

In its sample, this clonotype was seen a few times. The chain recombines TRBV6-5 with TRBJ2-3; 10 bases are shared with TRBD2. Germline CDR1 MNHEY, CDR2 SVGAGI. After removal of 7 bases from V and 2 bases from J, the junction contained 6 bases not matched to a gene. The CDR3 extends over 15 amino acids. The CDR3: CASMIAGGHTDTQYF. CDR3 nucleotide sequence: TGTGCCAGCATGATAGCGGGGGGACACACAGATACGCAGTATTTT.

This clonotype was seen repeatedly, ten times or more. In DNA, the CDR3 is TGTGCCAGCAGCTTATGGATGGGGTCGCACGAGCAGTACTTC. Its protein is CASSLWMGSHEQYF. The chain recombines TRBV7-6 with TRBJ2-7, with D hard to call. Trimming pared 2 bases from V and 5 bases from J, leaving 13 bases between. CDR1 is SGHVS, CDR2 FNYEAQ, per germline. This CDR3 spans 14 amino acids.

In regard to this clonotype: This CDR3 fails to terminate in the conserved phenylalanine or tryptophan, so it likely reflects a read error. The chain employs TRBV6-1 and TRBJ2-7; D possibly corresponds to TRBD1 (6 bases). Germline lookup yields CDR1 MNHNS and CDR2 SASEGT. V lost 5 bases and J lost 3, with 20 bases in between. This CDR3 has 16 residues. CDR3 amino acids: CASSPGQLLPLYEQYS. CDR3 bases: TGTGCCAGCAGTCCGGGACAACTTTTACCCCTCTACGAGCAGTACTCC.

This clonotype turned up a few times. The gene calls are TRBV29-1 and TRBJ2-7; D tentatively reads TRBD1 or TRBD2 (7 bases each). Looked up from germline, CDR1 is SQVTM and CDR2 is ANQGSEA. Trimming left V 4 bases short and J 6 bases short, with 22 bases between. CDR3 length: 15 residues. The CDR3 DNA is TGCAGCGTTGTACGGGAGGACAGGCCGGTTATCGAGCAGTACTTC. Encoded protein: CSVVREDRPVIEQYF.

To note about this clonotype: A much larger clone is a single base away; this may be a read error. This chain joins TRBV7-6 and TRBJ2-1, with TRBD1 matching 7 bases. The CDR3 extends over 13 amino acids. The V and J ends lost 7 bases and 8 bases, in that order; junction bases with no gene match: 8. Germline-derived CDR1 and CDR2 are SGHVS and FNYEAQ. CDR3 sequence reads: CASNITTGDEQFF. In nucleotides, the CDR3 is TGTGCCAGCAACATAACTACAGGGGATGAGCAGTTCTTC.

The chain recombines TRBV6-5 with TRBJ2-3; D may be TRBD2 (5 bases). V was pared by 6 bases and J by 3 bases, with 22 bases between. Germline V lookup: CDR1 MNHEY, CDR2 SVGAGI. The length of the CDR3 is 17 residues. CDR3 nucleotides: TGTGCCAGCAGCCGGGGTGGACCAAGGTATCGGACAGATACGCAGTATTTT. This codes for CASSRGGPRYRTDTQYF.

This clonotype was detected only once. The genes are TRBV6-6 and TRBJ2-3, with D maybe TRBD1 (6 bases). The V end lost 2 bases, the J end lost 6 bases, and 21 bases lay between the germline ends. In germline, CDR1 is MNHNY, CDR2 SVGAGI (reference sequence). This CDR3 spans 17 amino acids. The CDR3 coding sequence is TGTGCCAGCAGTTACGGTGCGGCAGGGGCGCGATTTGATACGCAGTATTTT. This sequence encodes CASSYGAAGARFDTQYF.